This T cell receptor beta chain was observed in a study of blood T cell repertoires in COVID-19. About the research overall: The samples span acute and convalescent COVID-19 from the United States, Italy and Spain. The analysed material was cDNA or gDNA that came from T cells, B-cell-depleted T cells, or PBMCs.

This CDR3 spans 14 amino acids. With 10 bases removed from V and 5 bases from J, the gap between germline ends came to 15 bases. Germline lookup yields CDR1 ENHRY and CDR2 SYGVKD. Original analysis: How many nucleated cells were present was estimated from reference gene primer amplification. Measured with immunoSEQ multiplex PCR; TCRdb has only the in-frame clones, and not every one. V and J calls and clone size are copied from that table; D and trimming were computed from the DNA. The repertoire holds more than 70,000 clones, approximately 86% seen once, with roughly 20% in the top ten. The J gene is TRBJ1-6, the V gene TRBV10-3; D is uncertain. Source material: peripheral blood. This clonotype was sampled from a woman aged 80 or older with acute or convalescent COVID-19. CDR3 sequence (DNA): TGTGCCACCGCGGGTCAGCTTAATAATTCACCCCTCCACTTT. This encodes CATAGQLNNSPLHF.